This T cell receptor beta chain was retrieved from a study of graft-versus-host responses after intestinal transplantation. Overall study results and limits: When patients had graft-donor T cell macrochimerism, their allografts held high graft-versus-host to host-versus-graft clonal ratios. Researchers found GvH clones in recipient marrow, and some showed up first in ileum or blood.

Clones were read by immunoSEQ multiplex PCR, and TCRdb kept only the in-frame ones, dropping some. Found here are 20,000 to 25,000 clones, roughly 44% of them singletons; the top ten hold approximately 1.3%. Plates contained roughly 200,000 CFSE-labeled responder cells and roughly 200,000 irradiated, violet-dye-labeled stimulator cells. After the reaction, the investigators sorted the proliferating CFSE-low CD3+CD4+ and CD3+CD8+ responders. The CDR3 sequence is 14 residues long. From germline, CDR1 is SGDLS and CDR2 YYNGEE. The V end was cut by 3 bases, the J end by 1 base, with 11 bases between. This TCR derives from a human patient who was an organ donor for intestinal transplantation. The rearrangement links TRBV9 to TRBJ2-7; tentatively, D is TRBD1 (6 bases). Sequenced here: alloreactive CD8+ T cells from a mixed lymphocyte reaction culture, sampled before transplantation. The subset denotes: CFSE-low proliferating T cells sorted from approximately six-day pre-transplant mixed lymphocyte reaction (GvH or HvG direction). The CDR3 nucleotides read TGTGCCAGCAGCGGAACGACAGGATCCTACGAGCAGTACTTC. It encodes CASSGTTGSYEQYF. Using reference TRBV9 and TRBJ2-7 for the parts outside the CDR3, the full variable domain is DSGVTQTPKHLITATGQRVTLRCSPRSGDLSVYWYQQSLDQGLQFLIQYYNGEERAKGNILERFSAQQFPDLHSELNLSSLELGDSALYFCASSGTTGSYEQYFGPGTRLTVT.